Presented here are 11 T cell receptor beta chains from one specimen sequenced in a study of PD-1 blockade in classical Hodgkin lymphoma. After autologous stem cell transplantation all patients relapsed, and prior brentuximab vedotin exposure differed between cohorts. Here immunoSEQ multiplex PCR was the method, and the copy in TCRdb shows in-frame clones only, minus some. This table holds roughly 140,000 clones, nearly 80% found once. This sample comprised peripheral blood mononuclear cells (PBMCs), obtained before the second cycle of nivolumab. The receptors stem from a human donor with classical Hodgkin lymphoma.

This clone appeared a few times. Other nucleotide sequences from this sample produce the same CDR3. The chain carries TRBV19 and TRBJ1-2; D unclear. Looked up from germline, CDR1 is LNHDA and CDR2 is SQIVND (reference sequence). With 3 bases removed from V and 2 bases from J, the gap between germline ends came to 1 base. This CDR3 is 11 amino acids long. DNA for the CDR3: TGTGCCAGTAGTATCAACTATGGCTACACCTTC. This encodes CASSINYGYTF.

This chain links TRBV7-2 with TRBJ2-3; 7 bases match TRBD2. The V segment lost 1 base and the J segment 0 bases; nucleotides outside the gene matches: 4. This CDR3 has 16 amino acids. CDR1 SGHTA and CDR2 FQGNSA come from the germline V gene. CDR3 region: CASSLVAGASTDTQYF. The CDR3 DNA is TGTGCCAGCAGCTTAGTGGCGGGAGCCAGCACAGATACGCAGTATTTT. Full variable domain (remainder filled in from reference TRBV7-2 and TRBJ2-3): GAGVSQSPSNKVTEKGKDVELRCDPISGHTALYWYRQSLGQGLEFLIYFQGNSAPDKSGLPSDRFSAERTGGSVSTLTIQRTQQEDSAVYLCASSLVAGASTDTQYFGPGTRLTVL.

The rearrangement joins TRBV5-6 to TRBJ2-1; D unresolved. This CDR3 has 11 amino acids. Per germline, CDR1 SGHDT and CDR2 YYEEEE. V lost 3 bases and J 2 bases, leaving 0 bases between the germline ends. CDR3 DNA sequence: TGTGCCAGCAGCTCCTACAATGAGCAGTTCTTC. Translated: CASSSYNEQFF.

This clone appeared a few times. The chain employs TRBV6-5 and TRBJ2-7; 8 positions agree with TRBD1. In germline, CDR1 is MNHEY, CDR2 SVGAGI. V shed 0 bases and J 2 bases; nucleotides not matched to a gene: 6. The CDR3 covers 16 residues. CDR3 region: CASSYSKDRVPYEQYF. In nucleotides, the CDR3 is TGTGCCAGCAGTTACTCGAAGGACAGGGTGCCCTACGAGCAGTACTTC.

The chain has TRBV27 and TRBJ1-4; TRBD1 is a possible D gene (5 bases). The CDR3 extends over 14 amino acids. In germline, CDR1 is MNHEY, CDR2 SMNVEV (reference sequence). V lost 2 bases and J 5 bases, leaving 9 bases between the germline ends. The CDR3 region has the DNA TGTGCCAGCAGTTTAAGGGCAGGGAATGAAAAACTGTTTTTT. Amino acids: CASSLRAGNEKLFF. Filled out from reference TRBV27 and TRBJ1-4, the complete variable domain reads EAQVTQNPRYLITVTGKKLTVTCSQNMNHEYMSWYRQDPGLGLRQIYYSMNVEVTDKGDVPEGYKVSRKEKRNFPLILESPSPNQTSLYFCASSLRAGNEKLFFGSGTQLSVL.

The chain joins TRBV6-1 to TRBJ1-1, with D possibly being TRBD1 (6 bases). The germline V gene has CDR1 MNHNS and CDR2 SASEGT. Trimming left V 4 bases short and J 3 bases short, with 12 bases between. This CDR3 region has 14 residues. The CDR3 here is CASSAQGGHTEAFF. As DNA, the CDR3 is TGTGCCAGCAGTGCACAGGGCGGACACACTGAAGCTTTCTTT.

The rearrangement joins TRBV5-4 to TRBJ2-5, with TRBD2 identical over 11 bases. The CDR3 covers 15 residues. Trimming at V came to 2 bases and at J to 4 bases, leaving 4 bases not matched to a gene. The germline CDR1 and CDR2 sequences are SGHNT and YYREEE (reference sequence). The DNA for the CDR3 is TGTGCCAGCAGCTTACTAGCGGGGGTCTCAGAGACCCAGTACTTC. Translated, it gives CASSLLAGVSETQYF. Full variable domain (outside the CDR3, taken from reference TRBV5-4 and TRBJ2-5): ETGVTQSPTHLIKTRGQQVTLRCSSQSGHNTVSWYQQALGQGPQFIFQYYREEENGRGNFPPRFSGLQFPNYSSELNVNALELDDSALYLCASSLLAGVSETQYFGPGTRLLVL.

This chain connects TRBV4-3 to TRBJ1-6; D is possibly TRBD1 (5 bases). Trimming left V 4 bases short and J 3 bases short, with 7 bases between. The CDR3 is made up of 14 amino acids. Germline assignment: CDR1 LGHNA and CDR2 YSLEER. This CDR3 is CASSPGHYNSPLHF. CDR3 in DNA: TGCGCCAGCAGCCCCGGACACTATAATTCACCCCTCCACTTT.

This clone was detected only once. The J gene is TRBJ2-2, the V gene TRBV7-6, with D possibly being TRBD1 (5 bases). The V gene's germline CDR1 is SGHVS and CDR2 FNYEAQ. Trimming removed 1 base at V and 3 bases at J, with 9 bases between. CDR3 size: 15 residues. The CDR3 is CASSLGQSYTGELFF. In DNA form, the CDR3 reads TGTGCCAGCAGCTTAGGACAGTCCTACACCGGGGAGCTGTTTTTT.

The rearrangement joins TRBV7-9 to TRBJ2-5, with 7 bases matching TRBD1. Germline CDR1 and CDR2: SEHNR and FQNEAQ (reference sequence). V gave up 4 bases and J gave up 4 bases; unmatched junction bases: 6. The CDR3 covers 14 residues. For the CDR3, the DNA is TGTGCCAGCAGCTCAACAGGGGCGGGAGAGACCCAGTACTTC. Amino acids: CASSSTGAGETQYF.

This clone was counted a single time. The chain carries TRBV25-1 and TRBJ2-1; 9 bases agree with TRBD1. After removal of 6 bases from V and 3 bases from J, the junction contained 6 bases not matched to a gene. CDR3 length: 15 residues. Looked up from germline, CDR1 is MGHDK and CDR2 is SYGVNS. Here the CDR3 reads CASSSTGGFYNEQFF. CDR3 nucleotides: TGTGCCAGCAGCTCGACAGGGGGTTTCTACAATGAGCAGTTCTTC.